A single T cell receptor (beta chain) is shown here with its context. The antigen is undetermined. CDR3 size: 15 residues. CDR1 MNHNS and CDR2 SASEGT come from the germline V gene. With V trimmed by 4 bases and J by 6 bases, 8 bases remained unmatched. Time point meaning: blood 2 weeks post-SBRT. Treatment: 15 Gy SBRT to primary tumor, nephrectomy 4 weeks later. TCRdb's table, derived via immunoSEQ multiplex PCR, lists solely in-frame clones and lacks some. The sample has roughly 130,000 clones, roughly 91% seen once. The data were obtained in a study of radiation and T cells in renal cell carcinoma. Turning to the study itself: Nephrectomy followed 15 Gy stereotactic body radiation by 4 weeks.

Points from the study as a whole: Top tumor clonotypes rose in blood 2 weeks post-radiation, then contracted.

The chain recombines TRBV6-1 with TRBJ1-5; 8 bases map to TRBD1. This TCR derives from a woman in her 70s with renal cell carcinoma. Sequencing was performed on blood, taken from a patient whose treatment included radiotherapy and nephrectomy. As DNA, the CDR3 is TGTGCCAGCAGTGTCGGACAGGGAGGTTCTCAGCCCCAGCATTTT. It yields the protein CASSVGQGGSQPQHF.